One and the same sample provided the 5 T cell receptor beta chains below, sequenced in a study of blood T cell repertoires in COVID-19. Here immunoSEQ multiplex PCR was the method, and the copy in TCRdb shows in-frame clones only, minus some. The sample carries a few hundred thousand clones, more than 75% recorded once. The sample consisted of PBMCs or T cells enriched from blood (not recorded which). The source is a young woman who had recovered from COVID-19.

J is TRBJ2-5 and V is TRBV6-5; 9 bases are a match to TRBD2. The CDR3 covers 12 residues. Germline values: CDR1 MNHEY, CDR2 SVGAGI. V was clipped by 7 bases and J by 11 bases; unmatched bases: 8. The CDR3: CASTAGTSTQYF. The CDR3 DNA follows: TGTGCCAGCACCGCCGGGACTAGCACTCAGTACTTC.

The chain has TRBV3-1 (or the pseudogene TRBV3-2) and TRBJ1-1; a weak D match, TRBD1 (6 bases). V lost 4 bases and J lost 1, with 7 bases in between. This CDR3 is built from 13 residues. The germline CDR1 and CDR2 sequences are LGHDT and YNNKEL (reference sequence). CDR3 sequence reads: CASSRQENTEAFF. The CDR3 bases are TGTGCCAGCAGCCGACAGGAGAACACTGAAGCTTTCTTT.

The gene calls are TRBV18 and TRBJ2-1, with D possibly matching TRBD1 (6 bases). Germline V gives CDR1 KGHSH, CDR2 LQKENI. This CDR3 is 13 amino acids long. V gave up 2 bases and J gave up 8 bases, with 10 bases separating them. The CDR3 coding sequence is TGTGCCAGCTCACCATACAGGGCGTATGAGCAGTTCTTC. This encodes CASSPYRAYEQFF. Drawing the rest from reference TRBV18 and TRBJ2-1, the complete variable domain is NAGVMQNPRHLVRRRGQEARLRCSPMKGHSHVYWYRQLPEEGLKFMVYLQKENIIDESGMPKERFSAEFPKEGPSILRIQQVVRGDSAAYFCASSPYRAYEQFFGPGTRLTVL.

This clone was seen once. The V gene is TRBV24-1, the J gene TRBJ1-2; 12 bases match TRBD1. After removal of 3 bases from V and 4 bases from J, the junction contained 11 bases not matched to a gene. Germline CDR1 reads KGHDR; CDR2 reads SFDVKD. The CDR3 contains 18 residues. The chain's CDR3 is CATSDRPGTGGRSYGYTF. The CDR3 nucleotides read TGTGCCACCAGTGATCGTCCCGGGACAGGGGGCCGGAGCTATGGCTACACCTTC.

V is TRBV5-1 and J is TRBJ1-5, with 7 positions matching TRBD1. The CDR3 is made up of 19 amino acids. Germline V CDR1 and CDR2: SGHRS, YFSETQ. The ends lost 0 bases at V and 5 bases at J; junction bases unmatched: 17. In DNA form, the CDR3 reads TGCGCCAGCAGCTTGGAGGTATGTTGGGAGACAGGGAATCATCAGCCCCAGCATTTT. This translates into CASSLEVCWETGNHQPQHF.